This entry describes one T cell receptor beta chain. This clonotype was counted ten times or more. Which antigen it targets is not known. Base qualities are not at hand, and no much larger clone is one base apart. According to the germline V gene (reference sequence), CDR1 reads DFQATT and CDR2 reads SNEGSKA. V is pruned by 1 base and J by 10 bases, leaving 7 bases of the junction without a gene match. The CDR3 has 14 amino acids, counting the end cysteine and phenylalanine. Only the CDR3 DNA is retained, 42 bases long and in frame from the first base. The data were taken from a study of T-cell reconstitution after alpha-beta-depleted transplantation in children (dated by TCRdb to the mid-2010s). Some background on the complete study: Using TCR repertoire profiling, the study followed T-cell immune reconstitution in a quantitative way in children after TCRalphabeta/CD19-depleted allogeneic hematopoietic cell transplantation. Results the study describes overall, beyond this receptor: Hyperexpanded clone frequencies declined over subsequent months; after one year, T-cell counts and TCRbeta diversity were mostly attributed to newly produced T cells. About two months after transplant, the apparently early recovery of alphabetaT-cell counts reportedly depended on just several hundred clones that had expanded rapidly and came from non-depleted graft cells. In some patients, the high TCRbeta diversity seen at day 60 was put down to recipient T cells and intrathymic progenitors that had survived conditioning.

What the treatment or condition label conveys for this sample: allogeneic hematopoietic cell transplantation with graft depleted of TCRalphabeta T cells and CD19 B cells. The children who served as transplant recipients had been given grafts of TCRalphabeta/CD19-depleted allogeneic hematopoietic cells. The library was built by means of PCR. Sequencing was performed on an Illumina HiSeq 2500. Molecular barcoding was employed in the preparation of TCR libraries, with unique molecular identifiers being used to normalize TCRbeta repertoire quantification. TCRdb reanalyzed the raw reads on its own, using fastp at Q25 for trimming and MiXCR for clone calling, and kept in-frame beta chains. Every CDR3 protein is listed once, alongside the most common genes and DNA of its rows. Within this sample are some 76,000 distinct CDR3 sequences, with 11% of them counted one time only. The top ten clones comprise roughly an eighth of the sample.

The sequence is built from TRBV20-1 and TRBJ2-1, with 10 central nucleotides matching TRBD2. This sample comprised PBMCs, obtained before TCRalphabeta/CD19-depleted stem cell transplant. This receptor was obtained from a boy between 10 and 17 years old with acute myeloid leukemia, due to receive a stem cell transplant. The bases read TGCAGTGCTAGAGCTCTAGCGGGAGTCTACGAGCAGTTCTTC. This codes for CSARALAGVYEQFF.